The clone carrying this T cell receptor beta chain occurred a few times. Its antigen is currently unknown. No patient received treatment before thyroid surgery. This specimen comes from a study of metastatic and nonmetastatic thyroid tumors. Looking at the study overall: Peripheral blood and tumor or nodule samples from malignant and benign thyroid patients were compared.

Findings and caveats of the study: The reported finding was significantly higher TCR beta diversity in malignant thyroid tumors relative to benign nodules, in blood and tumor.

Germline loops: CDR1 MNHEY, CDR2 SVGEGT. The V end was cut by 6 bases, the J end by 2 bases, with 8 bases between. CDR3 length equals 13 residues. Original handling: Differences in CDR3 between clinicopathological groups were drawn on to build a classifier intended to discriminate distant-metastatic papillary thyroid cancer patients. TCRdb re-analyzed the PCR reads through MiXCR. TCRdb, not the authors, supplied the V and J calls. The data show about 9,500 clones, with 29% seen just once and 21% held by the top ten. The source is a female donor with papillary thyroid cancer or a benign thyroid nodule (not recorded which). Some clones in this sample may be carry-over from other donors' samples. V and J are TRBV6-2 or TRBV6-3 and TRBJ1-3; D remains unclear. Sample: tumor tissue. CDR3 nucleotides: TGTGCCAGCAGCGATACGGCTGGAAACACCATATATTTT. Translation: CASSDTAGNTIYF.